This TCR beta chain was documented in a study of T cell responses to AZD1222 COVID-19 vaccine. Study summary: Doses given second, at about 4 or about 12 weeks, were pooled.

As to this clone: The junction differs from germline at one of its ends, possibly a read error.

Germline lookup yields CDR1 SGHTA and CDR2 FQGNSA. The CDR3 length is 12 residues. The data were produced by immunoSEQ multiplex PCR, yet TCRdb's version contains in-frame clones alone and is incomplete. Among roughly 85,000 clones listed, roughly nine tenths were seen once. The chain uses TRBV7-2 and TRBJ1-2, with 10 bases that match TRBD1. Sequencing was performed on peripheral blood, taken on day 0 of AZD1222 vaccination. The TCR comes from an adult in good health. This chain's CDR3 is CASSYRQGAPSF. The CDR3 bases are TGTGCCAGCAGCTACAGACAGGGGGCTCCCTCCTTC.